These 9 T cell receptor beta chains were sequenced from one sample in a study of high-grade serous ovarian cancer treatment subgroups. TCRdb's copy holds only in-frame clones and misses some; the assay was immunoSEQ multiplex PCR. The sample lists roughly 9,000 clones, 55% to 75% occurring once. The tumor samples were collected prior to definitive surgery or chemotherapy. Material for sequencing was tumor tissue. These receptors were collected from a human donor with high-grade serous ovarian cancer.

V and J are TRBV11-2 and TRBJ1-6, with D possibly TRBD1 on 5 matching bases. Germline CDR1 SGHAT, CDR2 FQNNGV. The germline V and J ends were trimmed by 5 bases and 14 bases, with 22 bases remaining between them. The CDR3 length is 15 residues. In nucleotides, the CDR3 is TGTGCCAGCAGCAAGACCGGAGGGTCGGGGGTGGCCCTCCACTTT. Protein product: CASSKTGGSGVALHF.

This chain connects TRBV28 to TRBJ2-1; 10 bases are a match to TRBD2. CDR1 and CDR2 from the germline V gene are MDHEN and SYDVKM. This CDR3 spans 14 amino acids. V lost 6 bases to trimming and J lost 1 base; unmatched junction nucleotides: 0. The CDR3 DNA reads TGTGCCAGCAGACTAGCGGGGTCCTACAATGAGCAGTTCTTC. This codes for CASRLAGSYNEQFF.

The chain has TRBV27 and TRBJ2-2; D unclear. Trimming pared 4 bases from V and 3 bases from J, leaving 9 bases between. This CDR3 region has 14 residues. From germline, CDR1 is MNHEY and CDR2 SMNVEV (reference sequence). CDR3 coding DNA: TGTGCCAGCAGTTGGCAGTTTGACACCGGGGAGCTGTTTTTT. It yields the protein CASSWQFDTGELFF.

This clone was counted a single time. This sequence joins TRBV7-3 and TRBJ2-3; D possibly corresponds to TRBD2 (5 bases). The CDR3 has 15 amino acids. Germline V gene lookup returns CDR1 SGHTA and CDR2 FQGTGA. The V end was cut by 1 base, the J end by 4 bases, with 12 bases between. CDR3 amino acids: CASSLNVRGSDTQYF. CDR3 sequence (DNA): TGTGCCAGCAGCTTAAACGTCCGGGGTTCAGATACGCAGTATTTT.

The chain uses TRBV29-1 and TRBJ2-3; D unresolved. V lost 5 bases and J lost 6, with 6 bases in between. CDR1 is SQVTM and CDR2 is ANQGSEA in the germline V gene. The CDR3 is made up of 10 amino acids. The CDR3 DNA reads as TGCAGCGTTTATGGGGATACGCAGTATTTT. Its protein product is CSVYGDTQYF.

The chain recombines TRBV28 with TRBJ2-3; unclear D gene. The CDR3 covers 13 residues. CDR1 MDHEN and CDR2 SYDVKM come from the germline V gene. The V end lost 5 bases, the J end lost 2 bases, and 8 bases lay between the germline ends. The CDR3 bases are TGTGCCAGCAGTGCCGACTTCACAGATACGCAGTATTTT. This codes for CASSADFTDTQYF. The full variable domain, in which reference TRBV28 and TRBJ2-3 provide the parts outside the CDR3, is DVKVTQSSRYLVKRTGEKVFLECVQDMDHENMFWYRQDPGLGLRLIYFSYDVKMKEKGDIPEGYSVSREKKERFSLILESASTNQTSMYLCASSADFTDTQYFGPGTRLTVL.

This clone showed up just a few times. The genes are TRBV7-2 and TRBJ2-1, with TRBD2 matching 12 bases. The V gene end was trimmed by 0 bases and the J gene end by 6 bases; junction bases not matched to a gene: 3. This CDR3 spans 16 amino acids. Germline V gene lookup returns CDR1 SGHTA and CDR2 FQGNSA. CDR3 sequence reads: CASSLALAGGINEQFF. The CDR3 DNA reads TGTGCCAGCAGCTTAGCGCTAGCGGGAGGGATCAATGAGCAGTTCTTC.

The chain has TRBV6-5 and TRBJ2-1, with 9 bases that match TRBD1. The CDR3 has 16 amino acids. J was trimmed by 7 bases and V by 2 bases; bases with no gene match: 9. Germline V gene lookup returns CDR1 MNHEY and CDR2 SVGAGI. Here the CDR3 reads CASSYGAGTGRNEQFF. The DNA for the CDR3 is TGTGCCAGCAGTTACGGGGCCGGGACAGGGAGGAATGAGCAGTTCTTC.

The chain combines TRBV11-3 with TRBJ2-2; possible D gene TRBD2, 5 bases. The CDR3 consists of 15 residues. Germline CDR1 and CDR2: SGHNT and YENEEA. V was clipped by 2 bases and J by 1 base, with 8 bases between them. The DNA for the CDR3 is TGTGCCAGCAGCTTAAGAGGGCTGAACACCGGGGAGCTGTTTTTT. It yields the protein CASSLRGLNTGELFF.